The 16 T cell receptor beta chains reported below all come from one sample, sequenced in a study of identical twins. Using its own MiXCR run on the 5' RACE reads, TCRdb lists one record per CDR3 protein. The repertoire includes more than 400,000 distinct CDR3 sequences, roughly 15% of them detected once, and about 0.47% sits in the top ten. The data also belong to a second study, concerning yellow fever vaccine responses in identical twins.

The sample taken for sequencing was CD4+ T cells sorted from blood. The source is a woman between 18 and 29 years old in good health.

This chain links TRBV20-1 with TRBJ2-1, with D uncertain. Germline CDR1 and CDR2: DFQATT and SNEGSKA (reference sequence). The CDR3 sequence is 11 residues long. V was trimmed by 6 bases and J by 9 bases, leaving 12 bases between them. The CDR3 sequence: CSAPGRFEQFF. In DNA, the CDR3 is TGCAGTGCCCCTGGCCGATTTGAGCAGTTCTTC.

The sample holds a few counts of this clonotype. The rearrangement uses TRBV10-3 and TRBJ2-1; D might be TRBD2 (5 bases). CDR1 ENHRY and CDR2 SYGVKD come from the germline V gene. This CDR3 comprises 19 residues. Deletions cut 3 bases from V and 0 bases from J, with 21 bases between. The CDR3 DNA reads TGTGCCATCAGTGACCCACCTGGAGGCCTTTTGGTCTCCTACAATGAGCAGTTCTTC. It translates to CAISDPPGGLLVSYNEQFF.

This chain joins TRBV20-1 and TRBJ1-4; D gene unclear. This CDR3 comprises 12 residues. The germline gives CDR1 DFQATT, CDR2 SNEGSKA (reference sequence). V lost 6 bases and J lost 6, with 11 bases in between. CDR3 DNA: TGCAGTGCAGTCCAACTAGATGAAAAACTGTTTTTT. Amino acid sequence: CSAVQLDEKLFF.

The chain carries TRBV5-4 and TRBJ2-3, with D tentatively TRBD1 (6 bases). With 0 bases removed from V and 2 bases from J, the gap between germline ends came to 13 bases. Germline V lookup: CDR1 SGHNT, CDR2 YYREEE (reference sequence). The CDR3 is made up of 16 amino acids. Written as DNA, the CDR3 is TGTGCCAGCAGCTTGGAGGGGCAGGGGCCCACAGATACGCAGTATTTT. Translation: CASSLEGQGPTDTQYF.

This clonotype was seen a few times. The J gene is TRBJ2-3, the V gene TRBV4-1; 7 bases map to TRBD2. Per germline, CDR1 MGHRA and CDR2 YSYEKL. There are 15 residues in the CDR3. The ends lost 5 bases at V and 2 bases at J; junction bases unmatched: 7. CDR3 region: CASSGGGSNTDTQYF. CDR3 DNA: TGCGCCAGCAGCGGGGGGGGGTCCAACACAGATACGCAGTATTTT.

V is TRBV6-2 or TRBV6-3 and J is TRBJ2-2, with D maybe TRBD2 (6 bases). Germline V lookup: CDR1 MNHEY, CDR2 SVGEGT. This CDR3 spans 15 amino acids. V was cut by 8 bases and J by 4 bases, with 17 bases left in between. This chain's CDR3 is CASRWGEAGTGELFF. CDR3 in DNA: TGTGCCAGCCGCTGGGGGGAGGCTGGCACCGGGGAGCTGTTTTTT.

This clonotype has more than one count but fewer than ten. The rearrangement links TRBV25-1 to TRBJ1-2; D possibly corresponds to TRBD1 (5 bases). This CDR3 contains 14 residues. V was cut by 3 bases and J by 8 bases, with 16 bases left in between. CDR1 is MGHDK, CDR2 SYGVNS, per germline. The CDR3 region has the DNA TGTGCCAGCAGTGATAACAGGTCCCCAGGAGGCTACACCTTC. Amino acids: CASSDNRSPGGYTF.

The table lists this clonotype with a few counts. The chain carries TRBV19 and TRBJ2-1, with 12 bases fitting TRBD2. The CDR3 contains 21 residues. CDR1 and CDR2 (germline): LNHDA, SQIVND (reference sequence). Germline trimming cut 5 bases from V and 1 base from J; bases unmatched to any gene: 18. CDR3 sequence reads: CASSYGAPGLAGPSSYNEQFF. The CDR3 DNA follows: TGTGCCAGTAGTTATGGGGCTCCGGGACTAGCGGGCCCGAGTTCCTACAATGAGCAGTTCTTC.

The V and J genes are TRBV7-2 and TRBJ1-3, with 8 bases aligning to TRBD1. The germline CDR1 and CDR2 sequences are SGHTA and FQGNSA. The CDR3 contains 15 residues. Unmatched junction bases numbered 5, after V lost 5 bases and J lost 2 bases. CDR3 DNA: TGTGCCAGCAGCCCGCCACAGGGGGCTGGAAACACCATATATTTT. Translation: CASSPPQGAGNTIYF.

There are a few counts of this clonotype. The chain has TRBV29-1 and TRBJ1-1; a possible D gene is TRBD1 (6 bases). This CDR3 comprises 13 residues. Germline V CDR1 and CDR2: SQVTM, ANQGSEA. Trimming left V 4 bases short and J 0 bases short, with 9 bases between. The CDR3, as DNA: TGCAGCGTTGGGGCAGGGGTGAACACTGAAGCTTTCTTT. Residues: CSVGAGVNTEAFF.

This clonotype turned up a few times. The chain uses TRBV4-1 and TRBJ1-5, with a possible D match to TRBD1 (5 bases). V was trimmed by 0 bases and J by 1 base, leaving 10 bases between them. In germline, CDR1 is MGHRA, CDR2 YSYEKL. There are 16 residues in the CDR3. The DNA of the CDR3 is TGCGCCAGCAGCCAAGAGGGGCGGGGCAGCAATCAGCCCCAGCATTTT. Its protein product is CASSQEGRGSNQPQHF.

The chain employs TRBV6-6 and TRBJ1-4, with TRBD1 matching 10 bases. The CDR3 has 13 residues. Germline trimming cut 7 bases from V and 8 bases from J; bases unmatched to any gene: 4. CDR1 is MNHNY and CDR2 is SVGAGI in the germline V gene (reference sequence). The chain's CDR3 is CASNDRGQEKLFF. In nucleotides, the CDR3 is TGTGCCAGCAATGACAGGGGGCAGGAAAAACTGTTTTTT.

The chain has TRBV28 and TRBJ2-1, with 11 bases lining up with TRBD2. The V segment lost 6 bases and the J segment 6 bases; nucleotides outside the gene matches: 7. The germline CDR1 and CDR2 sequences are MDHEN and SYDVKM. The CDR3 sequence is 15 residues long. The CDR3 is CASSSLAGGFNEQFF. In nucleotides, the CDR3 is TGTGCCAGCAGCTCCCTAGCGGGAGGTTTCAATGAGCAGTTCTTC.

In regard to this clonotype: Given a much more abundant clone one base away, this may be a read error. The chain uses TRBV20-1 and TRBJ2-1; 10 bases align to TRBD1. The germline V gene encodes CDR1 DFQATT and CDR2 SNEGSKA (reference sequence). The CDR3 consists of 13 residues. CDR3 loop: CSARGQGANGQFF. The CDR3 coding sequence is TGCAGTGCTAGAGGACAGGGGGCCAATGGGCAGTTCTTC.

The chain carries TRBV6-1 and TRBJ2-5; 12 nucleotides line up with TRBD2. The CDR3 runs to 18 residues. The J segment lost 4 bases and the V segment lost 6 bases, leaving 15 bases of the junction unmatched. Germline V gene data show CDR1 as MNHNS and CDR2 as SASEGT. CDR3 DNA: TGTGCCAGCAGCCCCTCCGGCGGACTAGCGGGACGAGGAGAGACCCAGTACTTC. It encodes CASSPSGGLAGRGETQYF.

This chain joins TRBV7-7 and TRBJ2-3, with D perhaps matching TRBD1 or TRBD2 (5 bases each). This CDR3 contains 16 residues. Trimming removed 2 bases at V and 4 bases at J, with 16 bases between. Germline V lookup: CDR1 SSHAT, CDR2 FNYEAQ (reference sequence). CDR3 amino acids: CASSLRVGLGADTQYF. The CDR3 coding sequence is TGTGCCAGCAGCTTAAGGGTCGGATTGGGGGCAGATACGCAGTATTTT.